What follows are 19 T cell receptor beta chains derived from one specimen sequenced in a study of CD8 T cells in Susac syndrome. Random hexamers served to reverse transcribe about 0.45 to 1 ug RNA. TCRdb re-called the immunoSEQ multiplex PCR reads with MiXCR, one entry per CDR3 protein. The sample comprises some 130,000 distinct CDR3 sequences, over 90% of which are singletons, and under 0.2% rests with the top ten. The sample was CD8+ T cells from PBMCs. The source of these receptors is a human donor with Susac syndrome.

This chain links TRBV7-9 with TRBJ2-7; weak D call: TRBD2 (6 bases). Germline V gene data show CDR1 as SEHNR and CDR2 as FQNEAQ (reference sequence). Trimming removed 3 bases at V and 4 bases at J, with 10 bases between. This CDR3 contains 13 residues. The DNA of the CDR3 is TGTGCCAGCAGCTTCGGGGGAGAATACGAGCAGTACTTC. Protein: CASSFGGEYEQYF.

The chain recombines TRBV12-3 or TRBV12-4 with TRBJ2-7; 7 nucleotides line up with TRBD1. This CDR3 is built from 15 residues. V lost 5 bases to trimming and J lost 4 bases; unmatched junction nucleotides: 11. CDR3 loop: CASSIRQGYMYEQYF. The CDR3 DNA follows: TGTGCCAGCAGTATCCGACAGGGTTATATGTACGAGCAGTACTTC.

The V gene is TRBV9, the J gene TRBJ2-1; 8 bases align to TRBD1. The CDR3 runs to 12 residues. The germline V gene encodes CDR1 SGDLS and CDR2 YYNGEE. V lost 4 bases, J lost 9 bases, and 3 bases stayed unmatched. As DNA, the CDR3 is TGTGCCAGCAGCCCCCAGGGGGCTGAGCAGTTCTTC. It yields the protein CASSPQGAEQFF.

V gene TRBV27 combines with J gene TRBJ2-1; the match to TRBD1 covers 9 bases. The CDR3 contains 15 residues. Germline loops: CDR1 MNHEY, CDR2 SMNVEV (reference sequence). Trimming took 3 bases from V and 7 from J; bases not matched to a gene: 7. Here the CDR3 reads CASSFGDRVSNEQFF. CDR3 coding DNA: TGTGCCAGCAGTTTTGGGGACAGGGTGTCAAATGAGCAGTTCTTC.

The table lists this clonotype with a count of one. CDR3 DNA: TGTGCCACCAGTGATTCAGGGCCCAATCAGCCCCAGCATTTT. It encodes CATSDSGPNQPQHF. V gene TRBV24-1 combines with J gene TRBJ1-5; tentatively, D is TRBD1 (5 bases). The germline V and J ends were trimmed by 2 bases and 3 bases, with 7 bases remaining between them. The CDR3 consists of 14 residues. Germline CDR1 KGHDR, CDR2 SFDVKD.

V usage is TRBV4-1 and J usage is TRBJ1-5; D may be TRBD1 (6 bases). Trimming pared 3 bases from V and 1 base from J, leaving 10 bases between. CDR3 size: 15 residues. Germline V lookup: CDR1 MGHRA, CDR2 YSYEKL. As DNA, the CDR3 is TGCGCCAGCAGCCACCCAGGACAGAGCAATCAGCCCCAGCATTTT. This sequence encodes CASSHPGQSNQPQHF.

This clonotype was detected only once. V usage is TRBV14 and J usage is TRBJ2-3, with 8 bases fitting TRBD2. Germline V CDR1 and CDR2: SGHDN, FVKESK. V lost 6 bases and J lost 1; bases outside the gene matches: 6. The CDR3 extends over 15 amino acids. This chain's CDR3 is CASRPAGDGTDTQYF. Here the CDR3 DNA reads TGTGCCAGCAGGCCAGCGGGAGATGGCACAGATACGCAGTATTTT.

V is TRBV18 and J is TRBJ2-1; 10 bases are shared with TRBD1. Per germline, CDR1 KGHSH and CDR2 LQKENI. The CDR3 sequence is 15 residues long. Trimming at V came to 6 bases and at J to 6 bases, leaving 8 bases not matched to a gene. The CDR3 reads CASSHRDRGPNEQFF. CDR3 DNA sequence: TGTGCCAGCTCCCACCGGGACAGGGGTCCCAATGAGCAGTTCTTC.

The chain is built from TRBV28 and TRBJ2-3; unclear D gene. This CDR3 comprises 15 residues. The V gene lost 4 bases and the J gene lost 2 bases, with 13 bases spanning the gap. The germline V gene has CDR1 MDHEN and CDR2 SYDVKM. CDR3 region: CASSSRLIFTDTQYF. CDR3 nucleotide sequence: TGTGCCAGCAGTTCGCGCCTAATTTTCACAGATACGCAGTATTTT.

This clonotype has a handful of counts. One end of the junction varies from germline; a read error may be responsible. This chain links TRBV4-1 with TRBJ2-7, with D possibly matching TRBD1 (5 bases). The germline V gene has CDR1 MGHRA and CDR2 YSYEKL. This CDR3 has 12 residues. CDR3 in amino acids: CASSQDGYEQYF. The CDR3 DNA sequence: TGTGCCAGCTCACAGGACGGATACGAGCAGTACTTC.

This rearrangement joins TRBV25-1 to TRBJ2-7; a possible D gene is TRBD2 (5 bases). Germline V gene sequence: CDR1 MGHDK, CDR2 SYGVNS. With 3 bases removed from V and 7 bases from J, the gap between germline ends came to 22 bases. The CDR3 covers 16 residues. The CDR3 region is CASSDDGKVTTGEQYF. CDR3 nucleotide sequence: TGTGCCAGCAGTGATGATGGTAAGGTGACTACCGGGGAGCAGTACTTC.

A note on this clonotype: The DNA is left out, because the CDR3 cannot be placed on it with certainty; the CDR3 is given as TCRdb lists it. The chain has TRBV9 and TRBJ2-1; the table gives TRBD2 as D, unverified against the DNA. From its first to its last residue, the CDR3 has 19 amino acids. Germline CDR1 and CDR2: SGDLS and YYNGEE. The CDR3 protein is CASSVGGGTSGRATQPKFF.

The chain joins TRBV29-1 to TRBJ2-1; TRBD1 is a possible D gene (5 bases). Germline values: CDR1 SQVTM, CDR2 ANQGSEA. The CDR3 length is 15 residues. V was pared by 7 bases and J by 2 bases, with 18 bases between. This CDR3 is CSAVGVGGTYNEQFF. The CDR3 region has the DNA TGCAGCGCCGTAGGGGTAGGTGGGACCTACAATGAGCAGTTCTTC.

This chain connects TRBV15 to TRBJ2-2, with 7 bases fitting TRBD1. The CDR3 runs 17 residues. CDR1 and CDR2 from the germline V gene are LNHNV and YYDKDF (reference sequence). J was trimmed by 5 bases and V by 1 base; bases with no gene match: 10. The CDR3 bases are TGTGCCACCAGCAGAGGCGAGACAGGGTTGAGGACCGGGGAGCTGTTTTTT. Encoded protein: CATSRGETGLRTGELFF.

The gene calls are TRBV5-1 and TRBJ2-3, with 8 bases fitting TRBD1. The CDR3 runs 15 residues. Germline V lookup: CDR1 SGHRS, CDR2 YFSETQ. Losses at the gene ends were 4 bases for V and 4 bases for J; bases not matched to a gene: 8. The CDR3 loop reads CASSLGQGGADTQYF. In DNA form, the CDR3 reads TGCGCCAGCAGCCTTGGACAGGGCGGCGCAGATACGCAGTATTTT.

This clonotype was detected once. V gene TRBV4-2 combines with J gene TRBJ2-3; TRBD1 agrees at 8 bases. Germline assignment: CDR1 LGHNA and CDR2 YNFKEQ. The ends lost 0 bases at V and 3 bases at J; junction bases unmatched: 11. This CDR3 contains 18 residues. The CDR3 spells CASSQEAQGAFGTDTQYF. The CDR3 DNA follows: TGTGCCAGCAGCCAAGAGGCGCAGGGGGCCTTTGGTACAGATACGCAGTATTTT.

This chain uses TRBV6-5 with TRBJ2-1; 10 positions agree with TRBD2. Germline trimming cut 2 bases from V and 2 bases from J; bases unmatched to any gene: 6. Germline-derived CDR1 and CDR2 are MNHEY and SVGAGI. The CDR3 length is 17 residues. The CDR3 is CASSYGGLAETYNEQFF. The CDR3 region has the DNA TGTGCCAGCAGTTACGGAGGACTAGCGGAAACCTACAATGAGCAGTTCTTC.

This sequence joins TRBV11-2 and TRBJ1-2; the D is unclear. CDR3 size: 16 residues. The V end was cut by 3 bases, the J end by 2 bases, with 16 bases between. CDR1 is SGHAT and CDR2 is FQNNGV in the germline V gene. CDR3 sequence: CASSFWTAGGNYGYTF. Written as DNA, the CDR3 is TGTGCCAGCAGCTTTTGGACTGCCGGCGGAAACTATGGCTACACCTTC.

V and J are TRBV29-1 and TRBJ2-2; D gene uncertain. The V end lost 4 bases, the J end lost 4 bases, and 13 bases lay between the germline ends. The germline CDR1 and CDR2 sequences are SQVTM and ANQGSEA. The CDR3 is 14 residues long. The CDR3 nucleotides are TGCAGCGTTGTTCTTTCGGTCGGCACCGGGGAGCTGTTTTTT. This encodes CSVVLSVGTGELFF.